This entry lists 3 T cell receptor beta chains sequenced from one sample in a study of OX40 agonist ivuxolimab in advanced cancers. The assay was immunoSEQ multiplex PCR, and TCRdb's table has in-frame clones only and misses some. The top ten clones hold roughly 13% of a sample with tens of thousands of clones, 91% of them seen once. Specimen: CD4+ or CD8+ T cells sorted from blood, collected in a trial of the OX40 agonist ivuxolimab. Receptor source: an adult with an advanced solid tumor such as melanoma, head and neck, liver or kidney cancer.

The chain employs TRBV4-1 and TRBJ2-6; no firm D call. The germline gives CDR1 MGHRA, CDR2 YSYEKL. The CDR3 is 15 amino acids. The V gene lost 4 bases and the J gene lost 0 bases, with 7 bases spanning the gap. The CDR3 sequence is CASSLASSGANVLTF. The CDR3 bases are TGCGCCAGCAGCCTAGCCAGCTCTGGGGCCAACGTCCTGACTTTC.

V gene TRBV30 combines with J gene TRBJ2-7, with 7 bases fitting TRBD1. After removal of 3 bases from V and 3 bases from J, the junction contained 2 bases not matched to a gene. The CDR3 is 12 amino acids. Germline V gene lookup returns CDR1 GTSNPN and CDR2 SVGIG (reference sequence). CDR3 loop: CAWRTGNYEQYF. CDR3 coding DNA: TGTGCCTGGAGGACAGGGAACTACGAGCAGTACTTC.

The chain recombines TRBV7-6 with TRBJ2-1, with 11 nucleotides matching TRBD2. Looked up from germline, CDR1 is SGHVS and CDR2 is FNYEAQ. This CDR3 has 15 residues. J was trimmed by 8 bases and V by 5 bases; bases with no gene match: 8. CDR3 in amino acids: CASSILAGELDEQFF. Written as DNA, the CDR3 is TGTGCCAGCAGCATACTAGCGGGAGAGCTGGATGAGCAGTTCTTC. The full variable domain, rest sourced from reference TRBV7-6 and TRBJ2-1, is GAGVSQSPRYKVTKRGQDVALRCDPISGHVSLYWYRQALGQGPEFLTYFNYEAQQDKSGLPNDRFSAERPEGSISTLTIQRTEQRDSAMYRCASSILAGELDEQFFGPGTRLTVL.